Described below is a single T cell receptor (beta chain) sequence and its context. Its antigen remains unknown. The record originates from a study of vaccination and CD4 T cells after COVID-19. Study as a whole: Stimulation of cells relied on overlapping spike peptides derived from SARS-CoV-2, HCoV-NL63, HCoV-OC43 and HCoV-229E.

Sequencing of the DNA from cultured CD4+ T cells was carried out with the Oncomine TCR Beta short-read assay. MiXCR was run by TCRdb on the PCR reads, yielding one entry per CDR3 protein. The table records 10,000 to 15,000 distinct CDR3 sequences, just under 75% of them present only once. Unmatched junction bases numbered 16, after V lost 5 bases and J lost 4 bases. Germline values: CDR1 SEHNR, CDR2 FQNEAQ (reference sequence). This CDR3 region has 17 residues. The treatment here: roughly nine-day PBMC culture with coronavirus spike peptide pools or control peptides (ViraFEST assay). Study-level results: Relatively small numbers of convalescent patients were studied, with no early post-infection timepoints included.

The receptor was isolated from a human donor who had recovered from COVID-19. The chain joins TRBV7-9 to TRBJ1-1; 7 bases line up with TRBD1. Sequencing used CD4+ T cells from blood, cultured in vitro. The CDR3 region is CASSPLRRAGGFTEAFF. The CDR3 DNA reads as TGTGCCAGCAGCCCACTACGACGGGCAGGGGGTTTCACTGAAGCTTTCTTT.